The 10 T cell receptor beta chains reported below all come from one sample, sequenced in a study of T cell changes during pregnancy in multiple sclerosis. Produced via immunoSEQ multiplex PCR; TCRdb's table is partial and in-frame only. The sample includes about 40,000 clones, around 90% seen only once; the top ten take about 0.45%. Specimen: CD4+ T cells from peripheral blood mononuclear cells, collected in the third trimester of pregnancy. The source of these receptors is a female donor with multiple sclerosis, enrolled in a pregnancy study.

The chain is built from TRBV11-3 and TRBJ2-2; possible D gene TRBD1, 6 bases. This CDR3 has 15 amino acids. Between the trimmed V and J ends, which lost 5 bases and 4 bases, there was a span of 14 bases. Germline V gives CDR1 SGHNT, CDR2 YENEEA. CDR3 protein: CASSTGDTLTGELFF. The CDR3, as DNA: TGTGCCAGCAGCACTGGGGACACCCTCACCGGGGAGCTGTTTTTT.

The chain combines TRBV7-2 with TRBJ2-3; tentatively, D is TRBD1 (5 bases). Germline assignment: CDR1 SGHTA and CDR2 FQGNSA. The CDR3 spans 12 residues. V lost 5 bases to trimming and J lost 8 bases, with 11 bases between them. CDR3 DNA: TGTGCCAGCAGCCCAAGGGGCCGTACGCAGTATTTT. Translation: CASSPRGRTQYF.

CDR3 amino acids: CASSLGGQGLNEQFF. The CDR3 DNA follows: TGTGCCAGCAGCTTAGGGGGACAGGGGCTCAATGAGCAGTTCTTC. The V call is TRBV7-2, the J call TRBJ2-1; 10 positions match TRBD1. V lost 1 base and J lost 6; bases outside the gene matches: 3. The CDR3 spans 15 residues. Germline-derived CDR1 and CDR2 are SGHTA and FQGNSA. Full variable domain (outside the CDR3, taken from reference TRBV7-2 and TRBJ2-1): GAGVSQSPSNKVTEKGKDVELRCDPISGHTALYWYRQSLGQGLEFLIYFQGNSAPDKSGLPSDRFSAERTGGSVSTLTIQRTQQEDSAVYLCASSLGGQGLNEQFFGPGTRLTVL.

V gene TRBV5-1 combines with J gene TRBJ1-6; D remains ambiguous. This CDR3 is built from 17 residues. Looked up from germline, CDR1 is SGHRS and CDR2 is YFSETQ. V lost 1 base, J lost 5 bases, and 16 bases lay in between. CDR3 loop: CASSLLFRGGNNSPLHF. CDR3 sequence (DNA): TGCGCCAGCAGCTTGCTTTTTCGGGGTGGAAATAATTCACCCCTCCACTTT.

The J gene is TRBJ1-3, the V gene TRBV7-2; no firm D call. The CDR3 runs 13 residues. The germline V gene has CDR1 SGHTA and CDR2 FQGNSA. V was shortened by 7 bases and J by 4 bases, with 11 bases between the two germline ends. The CDR3 spells CASTVIVGNTIYF. The CDR3 region has the DNA TGTGCCAGCACCGTTATCGTCGGAAACACCATATATTTT.

The chain joins TRBV27 to TRBJ2-1; D perhaps matches TRBD2 (6 bases). The CDR3 runs 19 residues. CDR1 and CDR2 (germline): MNHEY, SMNVEV (reference sequence). V lost 5 bases and J 9 bases, leaving 32 bases between the germline ends. The CDR3 sequence is CASSPAWGETGVWSGEQFF. CDR3 DNA sequence: TGTGCCAGCAGTCCCGCCTGGGGGGAAACGGGAGTATGGAGCGGTGAGCAGTTCTTC.

J is TRBJ2-7 and V is TRBV11-2; TRBD1 matches at 8 bases. Germline CDR1 SGHAT, CDR2 FQNNGV. Trimming cost V 3 bases and J 12 bases; bases outside gene matches: 4. There are 11 residues in the CDR3. This chain's CDR3 is CASSFGQGVYF. CDR3 DNA sequence: TGTGCCAGCAGCTTCGGACAGGGAGTGTACTTC.

The chain couples TRBV15 to TRBJ1-5; weak D call: TRBD1 (5 bases). The germline V gene encodes CDR1 LNHNV and CDR2 YYDKDF (reference sequence). V was shortened by 5 bases and J by 4 bases, with 15 bases between the two germline ends. The CDR3 spans 15 residues. The CDR3, as DNA: TGTGCCACCAGCTTTCGCCCCGGGGGAAATCAGCCCCAGCATTTT. This sequence encodes CATSFRPGGNQPQHF.

The V gene is TRBV5-4, the J gene TRBJ2-7, with 14 positions matching TRBD2. From germline, CDR1 is SGHNT and CDR2 YYREEE (reference sequence). Trimming at V came to 3 bases and at J to 7 bases, leaving 6 bases not matched to a gene. This CDR3 comprises 15 residues. The CDR3 DNA sequence: TGTGCCAGCAGCTCCCGACTAGCGGGAGGGGGGGAGCAGTACTTC. Translating it yields CASSSRLAGGGEQYF. Full variable domain (rest looked up from reference TRBV5-4 and TRBJ2-7): ETGVTQSPTHLIKTRGQQVTLRCSSQSGHNTVSWYQQALGQGPQFIFQYYREEENGRGNFPPRFSGLQFPNYSSELNVNALELDDSALYLCASSSRLAGGGEQYFGPGTRLTVT.

The chain carries TRBV5-1 and TRBJ2-1; a possible D gene is TRBD1 (5 bases). The length of the CDR3 is 14 residues. Trimming shortened V by 3 bases and J by 9 bases, and 16 bases separated the two germline ends. The germline gives CDR1 SGHRS, CDR2 YFSETQ. CDR3 region: CASSWGRATREQFF. The CDR3 DNA reads TGCGCCAGCAGCTGGGGCAGGGCCACACGTGAGCAGTTCTTC.